The 20 T cell receptor beta chains below all came from one sample that was sequenced in a study of T cell repertoires in cytomegalovirus infection. TCRdb reprocessed the reads via MiXCR and lists one record per CDR3 protein. The sample consists of around 770,000 distinct CDR3 sequences, about 27% of them appearing once. No cognate antigen is known for these TCRs. Material: cultured CD8+ T cells from PBMCs, obtained from culture after CMV antigen stimulation. The source of these receptors is a human donor in good health (CMV status not recorded). Some clones in this sample may be carry-over from other donors' samples.

This clonotype was seen ten or more times. The rearrangement links TRBV7-2 to TRBJ2-1; D assignment may be TRBD1 or TRBD2 (5 bases each). Trimming removed 2 bases from V and 5 bases from J, with 10 bases in between. This CDR3 comprises 14 residues. Germline CDR1 reads SGHTA; CDR2 reads FQGNSA. The CDR3 loop reads CASSLFGADNEQFF. For the CDR3, the DNA is TGTGCCAGCAGCTTATTCGGGGCGGACAATGAGCAGTTCTTC.

This clonotype was picked up a small number of times. The chain uses TRBV27 and TRBJ2-6; D possibly uses TRBD1 or TRBD2 (5 bases each). The CDR3 sequence is 19 residues long. V gave up 5 bases and J gave up 2 bases, with 22 bases separating them. The V gene's germline CDR1 is MNHEY and CDR2 SMNVEV (reference sequence). The CDR3 reads CASSELGPLIYTGANVLTF. CDR3 DNA sequence: TGTGCCAGCAGTGAATTGGGACCTCTTATCTATACTGGGGCCAACGTCCTGACTTTC.

V usage is TRBV19 and J usage is TRBJ2-2; a weak D match, TRBD1 (6 bases). CDR1 is LNHDA and CDR2 is SQIVND in the germline V gene (reference sequence). Trimming removed 4 bases from V and 1 base from J, with 10 bases in between. CDR3 size: 15 residues. In DNA, the CDR3 is TGTGCCAGTAGTACGGTACAGGGGAACACCGGGGAGCTGTTTTTT. This sequence encodes CASSTVQGNTGELFF.

This clonotype was observed at least ten times. The rearrangement links TRBV7-8 to TRBJ2-1, with D perhaps matching TRBD2 (6 bases). The CDR3 has 16 amino acids. Germline CDR1 and CDR2: SGHVS and FQNEAQ. Trimming took 0 bases from V and 7 from J, leaving 16 bases between them. The CDR3 DNA follows: TGTGCCAGCAGCTTAGCGCGGGAAACAGTCCCAAATGAGCAGTTCTTC. This codes for CASSLARETVPNEQFF.

The J gene is TRBJ2-7, the V gene TRBV27; D uncertain. Germline V gene sequence: CDR1 MNHEY, CDR2 SMNVEV (reference sequence). The CDR3 is 13 amino acids. Deletions cut 5 bases from V and 5 bases from J, with 13 bases between. The CDR3 sequence is CASSRCQQNEQYV. The CDR3 DNA is TGTGCCAGCAGTCGATGCCAACAGAACGAGCAGTACGTC.

CDR3 coding DNA: TGTGCCAGCATTCGTACAGGGTATTTCACTGAAGCTTTCTTT. This encodes CASIRTGYFTEAFF. The chain combines TRBV6-6 with TRBJ1-1; possible D gene TRBD1, 6 bases. The CDR3 consists of 14 residues. Trimming left V 7 bases short and J 4 bases short, with 16 bases between. CDR1 and CDR2 from the germline V gene are MNHNY and SVGAGI (reference sequence).

The chain carries TRBV3-1 and TRBJ2-5; D is ambiguous. Per the germline V gene, CDR1 is LGHDT and CDR2 is YNNKEL (reference sequence). The ends were cut back, 0 bases at V and 5 bases at J, with 7 bases in the middle. This CDR3 has 13 amino acids. CDR3 sequence reads: CASSQDSTETQYF. The CDR3 DNA reads TGTGCCAGCAGCCAAGACAGTACGGAGACCCAGTACTTC.

The chain recombines TRBV20-1 with TRBJ2-7; 9 bases fit TRBD1. Germline-derived CDR1 and CDR2 are DFQATT and SNEGSKA (reference sequence). The V and J ends lost 3 bases and 3 bases, in that order; junction bases with no gene match: 15. This CDR3 is 17 amino acids long. The CDR3 DNA sequence: TGCAGTGCTAGTCCGGGACAGGGTACTGGGGGTCTCTACGAGCAGTACTTC. Translating gives CSASPGQGTGGLYEQYF.

The chain has TRBV19 and TRBJ2-1; no definite D call. CDR3 length: 8 amino acids. With 8 bases removed from V and 9 bases from J, the gap between germline ends came to 2 bases. Germline V lookup: CDR1 LNHDA, CDR2 SQIVND (reference sequence). The CDR3 coding sequence is TGTGCCAGTCGTGAGCAGTTCTTC. It codes for CASREQFF.

This clonotype was found a few times. V is TRBV12-5 and J is TRBJ1-2; perhaps TRBD1 as D (6 bases). Trimming took 1 base from V and 0 from J, leaving 9 bases between them. Germline V lookup: CDR1 LGHNT, CDR2 FRNRAP. The CDR3 spans 15 residues. The CDR3 coding sequence is TGTGCTAGTGGTTTGGGACAGGCCACTAACTATGGCTACACCTTC. This translates into CASGLGQATNYGYTF.

This clonotype was seen a handful of times. This chain joins TRBV6-2 or TRBV6-3 and TRBJ2-7; TRBD1 matches 7 bases. The CDR3 length is 14 residues. CDR1 and CDR2 (germline): MNHEY, SVGEGT. V lost 6 bases and J lost 1; bases outside the gene matches: 6. CDR3 amino acids: CASSRTGASYEQYV. Written as DNA, the CDR3 is TGTGCCAGCAGCCGCACAGGGGCATCCTACGAGCAGTACGTC.

The chain is built from TRBV2 and TRBJ2-2; D is perhaps TRBD1 (6 bases). Germline CDR1 and CDR2: SNHLY and FYNNEI. The CDR3 spans 12 residues. Trimming removed 10 bases at V and 1 base at J, with 7 bases between. The CDR3 spells CAKDRNTGELFF. The CDR3 nucleotides read TGTGCCAAGGACAGGAACACCGGGGAGCTGTTTTTT. Together with reference TRBV2 and TRBJ2-2, the CDR3 gives the full variable domain: EPEVTQTPSHQVTQMGQEVILRCVPISNHLYFYWYRQILGQKVEFLVSFYNNEISEKSEIFDDQFSVERPDGSNFTLKIRSTKLEDSAMYFCAKDRNTGELFFGEGSRLTVL.

The V and J genes are TRBV7-2 and TRBJ2-1; 7 bases fit TRBD1. With 3 bases clipped from V and 5 bases from J, the junction kept 10 bases outside the gene matches. CDR3 length: 16 amino acids. Germline CDR1 SGHTA, CDR2 FQGNSA. This CDR3 reads CASSFSDRESNNEQFF. The CDR3 coding sequence is TGTGCCAGCAGCTTCTCTGACAGGGAATCGAACAATGAGCAGTTCTTC. The full variable domain, its missing parts supplied by reference TRBV7-2 and TRBJ2-1, is GAGVSQSPSNKVTEKGKDVELRCDPISGHTALYWYRQSLGQGLEFLIYFQGNSAPDKSGLPSDRFSAERTGGSVSTLTIQRTQQEDSAVYLCASSFSDRESNNEQFFGPGTRLTVL.

The table lists this clonotype with many counts. The rearrangement joins TRBV6-2 or TRBV6-3 to TRBJ2-7; maybe TRBD1 (5 bases). The CDR3 covers 19 residues. Germline loops: CDR1 MNHEY, CDR2 SVGEGT. Trimming removed 5 bases from V and 5 bases from J, with 31 bases in between. CDR3 nucleotide sequence: TGTGCCAGCAGTCCTCGACAGAAAGAACCTTTTACATATCCGCACGAGCAGTACGTC. It codes for CASSPRQKEPFTYPHEQYV.

The chain links TRBV12-5 to TRBJ2-2, with 10 bases identical to TRBD2. CDR1 is LGHNT and CDR2 is FRNRAP in the germline V gene. The V gene end was trimmed by 4 bases and the J gene end by 0 bases; junction bases not matched to a gene: 11. The CDR3 is made up of 19 amino acids. The CDR3 coding sequence is TGTGCTAGTGGTTATATCCAGCGGGGGGGGATCGCGAACACCGGGGAGCTGTTTTTT. Protein product: CASGYIQRGGIANTGELFF.

V usage is TRBV6-1 and J usage is TRBJ2-7; D unclear. The CDR3 is 15 residues long. Germline V CDR1 and CDR2: MNHNS, SASEGT. Trimming shortened V by 5 bases and J by 1 base, and 15 bases separated the two germline ends. CDR3 nucleotide sequence: TGTGCCAGCAGTTACCGTGGTGGCGGTTCCTACGAGCAGTACGTC. This gives the protein CASSYRGGGSYEQYV.

This clonotype was counted many times. The V and J genes are TRBV5-6 and TRBJ2-3, with 8 bases matching TRBD2. CDR1 is SGHDT and CDR2 is YYEEEE in the germline V gene. The J segment lost 0 bases and the V segment lost 2 bases, leaving 2 bases of the junction unmatched. The CDR3 sequence is 15 residues long. The CDR3 nucleotides are TGTGCCAGCAGCTTTAGCGGGGTTAGCACAGATACGCAGTATTTT. It translates to CASSFSGVSTDTQYF.

The chain couples TRBV15 to TRBJ2-1; the match to TRBD2 covers 11 bases. The germline gives CDR1 LNHNV, CDR2 YYDKDF (reference sequence). This CDR3 has 16 residues. V dropped 5 bases and J dropped 3; count of bases not matched to a gene: 6. The CDR3 region has the DNA TGTGCCACCAGCCTTACGACTAGCGGGGTCTACAATGAGCAGTTCTTC. Amino acids: CATSLTTSGVYNEQFF.

This clonotype was observed a handful of times. The chain carries TRBV7-9 and TRBJ2-1; D might be TRBD2 (5 bases). CDR1 SEHNR and CDR2 FQNEAQ come from the germline V gene (reference sequence). Trimming removed 6 bases from V and 10 bases from J, with 19 bases in between. The CDR3 is 14 amino acids. For the CDR3, the DNA is TGTGCCAGCAGATCTAGCAGCGTCCCTCGCGAGCAGTTCTTC. Translating it yields CASRSSSVPREQFF.

The chain joins TRBV12-3 or TRBV12-4 to TRBJ1-1, with D maybe TRBD1 (5 bases). The V end lost 3 bases, the J end lost 7 bases, and 15 bases lay between the germline ends. The CDR3 totals 14 residues. This chain's CDR3 is CASSLLGPVFEAFF. CDR3 DNA sequence: TGTGCCAGCAGTTTGCTGGGGCCCGTCTTTGAAGCTTTCTTT.